This T cell receptor (beta chain) was retrieved from a study of CXCR3-negative and CXCR3-positive naive CD8 T cells. TRB cDNA was prepared as libraries by UMI-labeled 5' RACE. TCRdb re-called the 5' RACE reads; every CDR3 protein appears as one record, without DNA. The table lists roughly 60,000 distinct CDR3 sequences, with 0.7% to 0.95% in the top ten. Concerning this clonotype: Its target is not known.

The CDR3 extends over 15 amino acids. Germline lookup yields CDR1 LGHNA and CDR2 YSLEER. Notes on the study in general: Naive cells with CXCR3 showed TRB CDR3s that were more hydrophobic than those in CXCR3-negative naive cells. Across naive subsets, surface CD5 expression was comparable, and TCR strength was inferred from properties of the TRB CDR3. Both naive subsets had comparably high diversity; memory CD8+ cells much lower.

The V gene is TRBV4-3, the J gene TRBJ2-7; TCRdb reports TRBD1, a call that lacks DNA to check it against. The sequencing sample was made of naive CXCR3+ CD8+ T cells from blood. Documented subset: CD45RO-CCR7+CD27+CD95- naive CD8+ T cells expressing CXCR3 (TNR3+). The sequence came from a human donor in good health. Some clones in this sample may be carry-over from other donors' samples. CDR3 residues: CASSPGPQSSYEQYF.